One sample yielded the 3 T cell receptor beta chains listed below, sequenced in a study of T cells in Graves' hyperthyroidism and ophthalmopathy. RNA transcripts gave rise to amplified TCR beta CDR3 regions. HTBI primers drove first-round RT-PCR of the TCR CDR3. TCRdb re-derived calls from the multiplex PCR reads in MiXCR, one entry per CDR3 protein. The sample holds roughly 710,000 distinct CDR3 sequences, around a third seen once. Sequences were obtained from blood. The receptors were gathered from a middle-aged woman with Graves' hyperthyroidism.

The V and J genes are TRBV6-1 and TRBJ2-7; tentatively, D is TRBD1 (6 bases). Germline loops: CDR1 MNHNS, CDR2 SASEGT. V lost 8 bases and J lost 3, with 14 bases in between. There are 13 residues in the CDR3. CDR3 residues: CASGKLQGYEQYF. The CDR3 DNA follows: TGTGCCAGCGGTAAGTTACAGGGCTACGAGCAGTACTTC.

On this clonotype: One junction end disagrees with the germline gene, perhaps due to a read error. The rearrangement uses TRBV7-2 and TRBJ1-5, with D uncertain. Germline CDR1 and CDR2: SGHTA and FQGNSA. The CDR3 spans 12 residues. In nucleotides, the CDR3 is TGCGCCAGCAGCTTATGGAATCAGCCCCAGCATTTT. It specifies CASSLWNQPQHF.

On this clonotype: The conserved final phenylalanine or tryptophan is absent from the CDR3, which likely points to a read error. This chain links TRBV12-3 or TRBV12-4 with TRBJ2-5, with D unclear. V lost 4 bases to trimming and J lost 4 bases, with 4 bases between them. The CDR3 contains 11 residues. The CDR3 sequence is CASSYGETQYL. The DNA of the CDR3 is TGTGCCAGCAGTTATGGAGAGACCCAGTACCTC.